Each of the 20 T cell receptor beta chains below was sequenced from the same sample in a study of tumor-infiltrating lymphocytes in primary liver carcinoma. RNA and DNA were co-extracted from roughly 20-30 mg of unsorted bulk tissue. cDNA specific to TCR beta was made from 500 ng of total RNA, with a constant-region primer employed for priming. Investigators got TCR beta libraries out of three nested multiplex PCR rounds, done with slightly modified ARM-PCR. TRBV1-TRBV30 forward primers paired with a C-beta reverse primer were used in the first two PCR rounds, which ran around 10 cycles each. TCRdb reanalysed the multiplex PCR reads using MiXCR and keeps one entry per CDR3 protein. The table has some 110,000 distinct CDR3 sequences, approximately 64% seen once. Sample: liver tumor tissue from sampling region 3. Subset meaning: tumor region T3, left-lateral pole. Receptors were obtained from a woman aged 60-75 years with primary liver carcinoma and hepatitis B virus infection.

The chain combines TRBV11-1 with TRBJ2-4; D perhaps matches TRBD2 (5 bases). From germline, CDR1 is SGHAT and CDR2 FQDESV (reference sequence). This CDR3 is 13 amino acids long. V dropped 8 bases and J dropped 8 bases, with 16 bases sitting between them. CDR3 sequence (DNA): TGTGCCAGCCGTTTAGCCTGGGGAGACATTCAGTACTTC. As protein: CASRLAWGDIQYF.

In this sample, this clonotype turned up many times. The chain has TRBV7-9 and TRBJ2-7, with D unclear. The ends were cut back, 4 bases at V and 3 bases at J, with 4 bases in the middle. Per germline, CDR1 SEHNR and CDR2 FQNEAQ (reference sequence). CDR3 length equals 11 residues. The CDR3 nucleotides read TGTGCCAGCAGCTCCGACTACGAGCAGTACTTC. Translated, it gives CASSSDYEQYF.

This clonotype was found many times. The chain carries TRBV12-3 or TRBV12-4 and TRBJ2-5; 10 positions agree with TRBD2. V lost 6 bases and J lost 0; bases outside the gene matches: 10. This CDR3 spans 17 amino acids. CDR3 in DNA: TGTGCCAGCAGCCCCGCCCCCGGACTAGCGGACCAAGAGACCCAGTACTTC. Amino acids: CASSPAPGLADQETQYF.

The table lists this clonotype with many counts. This chain joins TRBV10-3 and TRBJ2-1; 8 nucleotides agree with TRBD2. Germline V gene lookup returns CDR1 ENHRY and CDR2 SYGVKD. V shed 2 bases, J shed 3 bases, and the junction held 6 bases outside the gene matches. The CDR3 has 16 amino acids. This chain's CDR3 is CAISEGSSGDYNEQFF. CDR3 sequence (DNA): TGTGCCATCAGTGAGGGTAGTAGCGGGGACTACAATGAGCAGTTCTTC.

Concerning this clonotype itself: A read error may produce the germline difference seen at one junction end. The V call is TRBV11-2, the J call TRBJ2-3; 8 positions match TRBD2. Germline assignment: CDR1 SGHAT and CDR2 FQNNGV. The CDR3 runs to 15 residues. For the CDR3, the DNA is TGTGCCAGCAGCCCCCGGGGGGGGGAGACAGATACGCAGCACTTT. It translates to CASSPRGGETDTQHF.

About this clonotype itself: Relative to the germline gene, one junction end is altered; a read error may explain this. The chain couples TRBV4-1 to TRBJ1-2, with D perhaps TRBD1 (5 bases). CDR3 length equals 15 residues. Germline CDR1 MGHRA, CDR2 YSYEKL. The CDR3 here is CVSGQDEGSPYGYTF. The CDR3, as DNA: TGCGTCAGCGGCCAAGATGAGGGGTCCCCCTATGGCTACACCTTC.

This clonotype was counted at least ten times. The chain uses TRBV6-2 or TRBV6-3 and TRBJ2-7; 9 nucleotides agree with TRBD2. The length of the CDR3 is 17 residues. Germline CDR1 reads MNHEY; CDR2 reads SVGEGT. With V trimmed by 0 bases and J by 5 bases, 11 bases remained unmatched. CDR3 DNA: TGTGCCAGCAGTTACTCGACCGTTAGCGGGAGTTGGCACGAGCAGTACTTC. It codes for CASSYSTVSGSWHEQYF.

A word on this clonotype: One end of the junction does not line up with germline, which may come from a read error. This sequence joins TRBV11-2 and TRBJ2-3; 13 bases are a match to TRBD2. Germline V gene sequence: CDR1 SGHAT, CDR2 FQNNGV. The length of the CDR3 is 15 residues. The chain's CDR3 is CASGSGLAGTGTQYF. The CDR3 nucleotides read TGTGCCAGCGGCTCGGGACTAGCGGGAACAGGTACGCAGTATTTT. The full variable domain, in which reference TRBV11-2 and TRBJ2-3 provide the parts outside the CDR3, is EAGVAQSPRYKIIEKRQSVAFWCNPISGHATLYWYQQILGQGPKLLIQFQNNGVVDDSQLPKDRFSAERLKGVDSTLKIQPAKLEDSAVYLCASGSGLAGTGTQYFGPGTRLTVL.

With respect to this clonotype: At one end the junction does not follow the germline gene, possibly because of a read error. The DNA for the CDR3 is TGTGCCAGCAGTTGGATGGTATCTGGGGCCAGCGTCCTGACTTTC. Protein sequence: CASSWMVSGASVLTF. The J gene is TRBJ2-6, the V gene TRBV6-5; tentative D call: TRBD1 (5 bases). In germline, CDR1 is MNHEY, CDR2 SVGAGI. This CDR3 region has 15 residues.

A single count supports this clonotype. One junction end disagrees with the germline gene, perhaps due to a read error. V usage is TRBV5-5 and J usage is TRBJ1-5; D is unclear. Germline V gives CDR1 SGHKS, CDR2 YYEKEE (reference sequence). The CDR3 is made up of 15 amino acids. CDR3: CASSFGSAGNRPQHF. CDR3 DNA sequence: TGTGCCAGCAGCTTTGGGTCGGCTGGAAATCGGCCCCAGCATTTT.

Sample share makes this clonotype medium-sized. The chain links TRBV11-2 to TRBJ2-7, with D possibly TRBD1 on 6 matching bases. The CDR3 spans 17 residues. The V end was cut by 5 bases, the J end by 0 bases, with 20 bases between. Germline assignment: CDR1 SGHAT and CDR2 FQNNGV. In DNA, the CDR3 is TGTGCCAGCAGCCCATACCGCAGACAGGTCAACTCCTACGAGCAGTACTTC. Translation: CASSPYRRQVNSYEQYF.

The chain carries TRBV11-2 and TRBJ2-4; TRBD2 matches 14 bases. Germline V gene sequence: CDR1 SGHAT, CDR2 FQNNGV. V was pared by 7 bases and J by 3 bases, with 14 bases of the junction left unmatched. The CDR3 is 19 amino acids. DNA for the CDR3: TGTGCCAGCAACCCTCGACTAGCGGGAGGGGCTCGGAACAAAAACATTCAGTACTTC. Its protein product is CASNPRLAGGARNKNIQYF.

This sequence joins TRBV11-2 and TRBJ1-2, with a weak D call TRBD1 (6 bases). The CDR3 totals 16 residues. CDR1 is SGHAT and CDR2 is FQNNGV in the germline V gene. The CDR3 reads CVSSSSGATNNYGYTF. The CDR3, as DNA: TGTGTCAGTAGCTCCTCAGGGGCAACCAACAACTATGGCTACACCTTC.

This sequence joins TRBV11-3 and TRBJ2-5, with TRBD2 matching 14 bases. The J segment lost 7 bases and the V segment lost 7 bases, leaving 8 bases of the junction unmatched. Germline loops: CDR1 SGHNT, CDR2 YENEEA. This CDR3 has 15 amino acids. The CDR3 reads CASNYGTSGGGTQYF. Here the CDR3 DNA reads TGTGCCAGCAACTACGGGACTAGCGGGGGAGGGACCCAGTACTTC.

This clonotype has a count of ten or more. This chain uses TRBV6-4 with TRBJ1-2; 12 bases align to TRBD1. Germline V CDR1 and CDR2: MRHNA, SNTAGT. The CDR3 extends over 14 amino acids. Trimming took 2 bases from V and 8 from J; bases not matched to a gene: 3. As DNA, the CDR3 is TGTGCCAGCAGTGACGGGACAGGGGGCGAAGGCTACACCTTC. It translates to CASSDGTGGEGYTF.

V gene TRBV11-2 combines with J gene TRBJ2-3; D might be TRBD2 (6 bases). The CDR3 contains 14 residues. The V gene's germline CDR1 is SGHAT and CDR2 FQNNGV. This CDR3 reads CTSSMGPPTDTQYF. Written as DNA, the CDR3 is TGTACTAGCAGCATGGGGCCTCCCACAGATACGCAGTATTTT.

Worth noting for this clonotype: One end of the junction varies from germline; a read error may be responsible. The rearrangement uses TRBV13 and TRBJ2-7; TRBD1 agrees at 7 bases. Germline values: CDR1 PRHDT, CDR2 FYEKMQ (reference sequence). This CDR3 spans 14 amino acids. In nucleotides, the CDR3 is TGTGCCAGCAGCGTAGGGACAGACATCTACAAGCACTACTTC. Protein: CASSVGTDIYKHYF.

This clonotype was seen once. V gene TRBV5-1 combines with J gene TRBJ2-3; 12 bases are a match to TRBD2. Germline trimming cut 8 bases from V and 6 bases from J; bases unmatched to any gene: 16. The CDR3 contains 17 residues. The V gene's germline CDR1 is SGHRS and CDR2 YFSETQ. The DNA of the CDR3 is TGCGCCAGGAGCCCAGCCGGGACTAGCGGGCGTGGGGATACGCAGTATTTT. It yields the protein CARSPAGTSGRGDTQYF.

Concerning this clonotype itself: This sequence may be a read error, since a much larger clone differs from it by one base. As the CDR3 is not closed by the conserved phenylalanine or tryptophan, this likely results from a read error. The rearrangement joins TRBV7-8 to TRBJ1-1; unclear D gene. CDR3 length: 13 residues. The ends were cut back, 1 base at V and 5 bases at J, with 8 bases in the middle. CDR1 and CDR2 from the germline V gene are SGHVS and FQNEAQ. The CDR3 here is CASSLEQRTEAFY. The CDR3 coding sequence is TGTGCCAGCAGCTTAGAGCAACGGACTGAAGCTTTCTAT.

The genes are TRBV7-3 and TRBJ2-2, with D uncertain. V was clipped by 5 bases and J by 0 bases, with 4 bases between them. This CDR3 has 13 residues. CDR1 SGHTA and CDR2 FQGTGA come from the germline V gene. This chain's CDR3 is CASSTTNTGELFF. The CDR3 DNA is TGTGCCAGCAGCACAACGAACACCGGGGAGCTGTTTTTT.